The next 15 T cell receptor beta chains were all read from a single sample in a study of T cell responses to AZD1222 COVID-19 vaccine (dated by TCRdb to the early 2020s). Receptor amplification or capture employed the immunoSEQ multiplex PCR assay. Imported from immuneACCESS, the table was reduced by TCRdb to in-frame sequences with V and J called. These copies leave out some clones; in studies compared against another copy, an unresolved V gene accounts for under half, and the cause of the remainder is not known. This sample gives 99,000 or so clones in total; 86% of them show up just once. The ten largest clones take up 3.3% of the sample. The sample's time point, from its label and the paper: about 28 days (+/-7) after the second vaccine dose. The sample's treatment or condition label, in plain terms: meningococcal conjugate vaccine given as trial control. The source was peripheral blood, collected 28 days after the second dose of the MenACWY control vaccine. All receptors come from an adult who received the MenACWY meningococcal vaccine as a control.

The chain uses TRBV27 and TRBJ2-7; D not resolved. V dropped 4 bases and J dropped 4 bases, with 20 bases sitting between them. This CDR3 spans 16 amino acids. CDR1 and CDR2 (germline): MNHEY, SMNVEV (reference sequence). The CDR3 DNA reads as TGTGCCAGCAGTTCTTTAGCCGCACCAATACGTTACGAGCAGTACTTC. Its translation is CASSSLAAPIRYEQYF.

The chain joins TRBV7-2 to TRBJ2-7; TRBD2 matches 8 bases. Germline values: CDR1 SGHTA, CDR2 FQGNSA. The CDR3 runs 17 residues. Losses at the gene ends were 2 bases for V and 6 bases for J; bases not matched to a gene: 15. The CDR3 spells CASSLPSYRGGLVEQYF. CDR3 coding DNA: TGTGCCAGCAGCTTACCATCGTACCGGGGGGGCCTTGTCGAGCAGTACTTC.

The chain recombines TRBV11-2 with TRBJ2-5; 13 nucleotides line up with TRBD2. V gave up 5 bases and J gave up 0 bases; unmatched junction bases: 0. The germline V gene encodes CDR1 SGHAT and CDR2 FQNNGV. This CDR3 contains 15 residues. CDR3 loop: CASSTSGGDQETQYF. DNA of the CDR3: TGTGCCAGCAGCACTAGCGGGGGGGACCAAGAGACCCAGTACTTC.

The count of this clone is one. This sequence joins TRBV7-8 and TRBJ1-4; weak D call: TRBD1 (6 bases). Germline CDR1 reads SGHVS; CDR2 reads FQNEAQ. The CDR3 length is 15 residues. Trimming left V 5 bases short and J 7 bases short, with 17 bases between. The CDR3 bases are TGTGCCAGCAGCCTCGGAGGGGGTGTAGGTGAAAAACTGTTTTTT. It specifies CASSLGGGVGEKLFF.

This clone was seen once. This rearrangement joins TRBV11-3 to TRBJ1-1, with D perhaps matching TRBD1 (6 bases). The germline gives CDR1 SGHNT, CDR2 YENEEA. CDR3 length equals 13 residues. Trimming pared 2 bases from V and 8 bases from J, leaving 12 bases between. The CDR3 coding sequence is TGTGCCAGCAGCTTAAACAGGGTTGGCGAAGCTTTCTTT. This translates into CASSLNRVGEAFF.

The rearrangement joins TRBV30 to TRBJ2-7; 8 bases are shared with TRBD1. Trimming at V came to 5 bases and at J to 0 bases, leaving 6 bases not matched to a gene. In germline, CDR1 is GTSNPN, CDR2 SVGIG (reference sequence). CDR3 size: 14 residues. CDR3 sequence: CAWEPGQASYEQYF. The DNA for the CDR3 is TGTGCCTGGGAGCCGGGACAGGCCTCCTACGAGCAGTACTTC.

The chain combines TRBV5-4 with TRBJ1-4, with 9 bases aligning to TRBD1. The CDR3 covers 15 residues. Germline CDR1 is SGHNT and CDR2 is YYREEE (reference sequence). V shed 4 bases and J 6 bases; nucleotides not matched to a gene: 7. The CDR3 spells CASSPRQGDHEKLFF. For the CDR3, the DNA is TGTGCCAGCAGCCCCCGACAGGGGGATCATGAAAAACTGTTTTTT.

CDR3 residues: CASSYHSGSPLHF. DNA for the CDR3: TGCGCCAGCAGCTATCATTCAGGGTCGCCCCTCCACTTT. This rearrangement joins TRBV5-1 to TRBJ1-6, with D perhaps matching TRBD1 (5 bases). This CDR3 region has 13 residues. V dropped 3 bases and J dropped 13 bases, with 14 bases sitting between them. The germline gives CDR1 SGHRS, CDR2 YFSETQ. Based on the CDR3 plus reference TRBV5-1 and TRBJ1-6, the full variable domain is KAGVTQTPRYLIKTRGQQVTLSCSPISGHRSVSWYQQTPGQGLQFLFEYFSETQRNKGNFPGRFSGRQFSNSRSEMNVSTLELGDSALYLCASSYHSGSPLHFGNGTRLTVT.

The gene calls are TRBV18 and TRBJ1-2; no clear D. This CDR3 region has 14 residues. The germline gives CDR1 KGHSH, CDR2 LQKENI. Deletions cut 3 bases from V and 5 bases from J, with 13 bases between. The CDR3 nucleotides read TGTGCCAGCTCACCCCGCAGGATGGAATATGGCTACACCTTC. Translation: CASSPRRMEYGYTF.

This chain joins TRBV9 and TRBJ1-2; D is perhaps TRBD1 (5 bases). The length of the CDR3 is 15 residues. Per the germline V gene, CDR1 is SGDLS and CDR2 is YYNGEE. V gave up 3 bases and J gave up 6 bases, with 18 bases separating them. The CDR3 DNA follows: TGTGCCAGCAGCGCGGCAGGGAATATAAAGGATGGCTACACCTTC. It is translated as CASSAAGNIKDGYTF.

The rearrangement links TRBV10-1 to TRBJ2-3; 8 bases map to TRBD2. The CDR3 loop spans 15 amino acids. Trimming cost V 3 bases and J 1 base; bases outside gene matches: 3. Germline CDR1 and CDR2: WNHNN and SYGVQD (reference sequence). In DNA, the CDR3 is TGCGCCAGCAGTGAAGCGGGGGCCCGCACAGATACGCAGTATTTT. It specifies CASSEAGARTDTQYF.

Worth noting for this clone: The conserved phenylalanine or tryptophan is not found at the CDR3 terminus, so this likely reflects a read error. It is unclear where the CDR3 begins or ends on the DNA, so no DNA is shown, and the CDR3 is as TCRdb lists it. V is TRBV5-5 and J is TRBJ1-1. The CDR3 totals 15 residues, both ends included. From germline, CDR1 is SGHKS and CDR2 YYEKEE (reference sequence). The CDR3 region is CASSLGVGVFSGHTI.

This clone appeared a single time. The V call is TRBV5-8, the J call TRBJ2-7; no firm D call. This CDR3 has 16 residues. The V gene lost 4 bases and the J gene lost 2 bases, with 19 bases spanning the gap. Germline V gene data show CDR1 as SGHTS and CDR2 as YDEGEE. CDR3 DNA sequence: TGTGCCAGCAGCCCGTCCGTTGCGGCAGTCGCCTACGAGCAGTACTTC. Translating it yields CASSPSVAAVAYEQYF.

Only a few counts were recorded for this clone. CDR3 protein: CATGPKTSGRGTDTQYF. The CDR3, as DNA: TGTGCCACCGGGCCCAAGACTAGCGGCAGAGGGACAGATACGCAGTATTTT. The V and J genes are TRBV24-1 and TRBJ2-3; 9 bases map to TRBD2. This CDR3 has 17 amino acids. The junction had 15 bases not matched to a gene; V was cut back by 9 bases and J by 3 bases. Germline V gene data show CDR1 as KGHDR and CDR2 as SFDVKD.

The chain recombines TRBV2 with TRBJ1-2, with TRBD1 matching over 7 bases. The CDR3 contains 12 residues. Germline CDR1 is SNHLY and CDR2 is FYNNEI. Unmatched junction bases numbered 3, after V lost 4 bases and J lost 7 bases. The CDR3 sequence is CASSGQGFGYTF. DNA of the CDR3: TGTGCCAGCAGTGGACAGGGCTTTGGCTACACCTTC. The whole variable domain, filled in from reference TRBV2 and TRBJ1-2, reads EPEVTQTPSHQVTQMGQEVILRCVPISNHLYFYWYRQILGQKVEFLVSFYNNEISEKSEIFDDQFSVERPDGSNFTLKIRSTKLEDSAMYFCASSGQGFGYTFGSGTRLTVV.